These T cell receptor beta chains were read from a single sample in a study of blood T cells in healthy people across ages. From the 5' RACE reads, TCRdb called clonotypes with MiXCR, one entry per CDR3 protein. The table records about 680,000 distinct CDR3 sequences, 49% of them present only once. Sequenced input: blood. The receptors derive from a woman aged 60-75 years in good health. Each CDR3 is given with its conserved first and last residue. Fields, in order: J gene, V gene, D gene, clone size, CDR3 DNA, CDR3 protein. D genes are given only for firm matches. Size is stated for part of the rows, as once, few or many counts, or as a class when the clone is expanded.

J gene: TRBJ2-3; V gene: TRBV28; D gene: NA; clone size: NA; CDR3 DNA: TGTGTCAGCAGTTTGGTCAGGAGCACAGATACGCAGTATTTT; CDR3 protein: CVSSLVRSTDTQYF
J gene: TRBJ2-7; V gene: TRBV7-9; D gene: TRBD1; clone size: NA; CDR3 DNA: TGTGCCAGCAGCCCCCCGGGACAGGGGAATCACGAGCAGTACTTC; CDR3 protein: CASSPPGQGNHEQYF
J gene: TRBJ2-1; V gene: TRBV20-1; D gene: TRBD2; clone size: NA; CDR3 DNA: TGCAGCCCAATCCTAGCGGGAGGGGATGAGCAGTTCTTC; CDR3 protein: CSPILAGGDEQFF
J gene: TRBJ2-3; V gene: TRBV9; D gene: TRBD2; clone size: NA; CDR3 DNA: TGTGCCAGCAGCGTAGCCACTAGCGGGACCAGCCTGGGTCGCACAGATACGCAGTATTTT; CDR3 protein: CASSVATSGTSLGRTDTQYF
J gene: TRBJ2-1; V gene: TRBV11-1; D gene: NA; clone size: NA; CDR3 DNA: TGTGCCAGCAGCTTATCTCGGGGGGCCACCTACAATGAGCAGTTCTTC; CDR3 protein: CASSLSRGATYNEQFF
J gene: TRBJ2-3; V gene: TRBV27; D gene: NA; clone size: NA; CDR3 DNA: TGTGCCAGCAGTTTACTGGCCATCACTCGCACAGATACGCAGTATTTT; CDR3 protein: CASSLLAITRTDTQYF
J gene: TRBJ1-4; V gene: TRBV14; D gene: NA; clone size: few; CDR3 DNA: TGTGCCAGCAGCCAAGTTATGCGAGCCGAAAAACTGTTTTTT; CDR3 protein: CASSQVMRAEKLFF
J gene: TRBJ1-5; V gene: TRBV15; D gene: NA; clone size: NA; CDR3 DNA: TGTGCCACCAGCAGACGACTGGGTTTCGGGAGCAATCAGCCCCAGCATTTT; CDR3 protein: CATSRRLGFGSNQPQHF
J gene: TRBJ2-7; V gene: TRBV6-5; D gene: TRBD2; clone size: NA; CDR3 DNA: TGTGCCAGCAGTTACGGGACTAGCGGGAGTAGCTCCTACGAGCAGTACTTC; CDR3 protein: CASSYGTSGSSSYEQYF
J gene: TRBJ2-2; V gene: TRBV7-2; D gene: NA; clone size: NA; CDR3 DNA: TGTGCCAGCAGCTTCGCTCGGGGCGAGACCGGGGAGCTGTTTTTT; CDR3 protein: CASSFARGETGELFF
J gene: TRBJ2-6; V gene: TRBV4-2; D gene: TRBD1; clone size: NA; CDR3 DNA: TGTGCCAGCAGCCAATTCCAGGGGGAAAGCTCTGGGGCCAACGTCCTGACTTTC; CDR3 protein: CASSQFQGESSGANVLTF
J gene: TRBJ2-5; V gene: TRBV6-5; D gene: NA; clone size: NA; CDR3 DNA: TGTGCCAGCAGTTCGAGACAGGCGGGGGAGACCCAGTACTTC; CDR3 protein: CASSSRQAGETQYF
J gene: TRBJ2-3; V gene: TRBV7-2; D gene: TRBD2; clone size: NA; CDR3 DNA: TGTGCCAGCAGCCGGACTAGCGCCTACACAGATACGCAGTATTTT; CDR3 protein: CASSRTSAYTDTQYF
J gene: TRBJ2-5; V gene: TRBV7-3; D gene: NA; clone size: NA; CDR3 DNA: TGTGCCAGCAGCTTAGGTAGTAGACAAGAGACCCAGTACTTC; CDR3 protein: CASSLGSRQETQYF
J gene: TRBJ2-1; V gene: TRBV6-2/TRBV6-3; D gene: TRBD2; clone size: NA; CDR3 DNA: TGTGCCAGCAGAGACGGACCGGGACTAGCGGGTGGGAATGAGCAGTTCTTC; CDR3 protein: CASRDGPGLAGGNEQFF
J gene: TRBJ1-6; V gene: TRBV3-1; D gene: TRBD1; clone size: NA; CDR3 DNA: TGTGCCAGCAGCCAATCCGGAACCGGGACAGGGGTCCGTTTTCTCCACTTT; CDR3 protein: CASSQSGTGTGVRFLHF